Following are 21 T cell receptor beta chains from one sample sequenced in a study of blood T cell repertoires in COVID-19 (dated by TCRdb to about 2020). Libraries were made using the immunoSEQ multiplex PCR assay. Here the immuneACCESS table is served through TCRdb, limited to in-frame sequences with V and J called. Missing clones are a known gap in these copies; in checked studies unresolved V genes cover under half, and the rest lacks a known reason. The sample table shows some 250,000 clones, and approximately 82% are seen once. Less than 4% of the sample belongs to the ten largest clones. Sample: peripheral blood. All receptors come from a woman between 18 and 29 years old with acute or convalescent COVID-19.

This clone was observed a single time. The rearrangement uses TRBV9 and TRBJ2-7; 7 bases map to TRBD1. The CDR3 spans 14 residues. The trim removed 4 bases at V and 3 bases at J, leaving 7 bases unmatched. The germline V gene encodes CDR1 SGDLS and CDR2 YYNGEE. In nucleotides, the CDR3 is TGTGCCAGCAGCATCGGGACAGAGCACTACGAGCAGTACTTC. Translation gives CASSIGTEHYEQYF.

The chain combines TRBV30 with TRBJ2-1; TRBD2 matches 10 bases. CDR1 and CDR2 from the germline V gene are GTSNPN and SVGIG (reference sequence). J was trimmed by 4 bases and V by 3 bases; bases with no gene match: 15. The CDR3 length is 18 residues. CDR3: CAWRVRKLLAGEYNEQFF. CDR3 in DNA: TGTGCCTGGAGAGTCCGAAAACTCCTAGCGGGAGAGTACAATGAGCAGTTCTTC.

The J gene is TRBJ1-2, the V gene TRBV7-8; maybe TRBD1 (6 bases). V was clipped by 1 base and J by 1 base, with 16 bases between them. This CDR3 spans 17 amino acids. The germline V gene has CDR1 SGHVS and CDR2 FQNEAQ. DNA for the CDR3: TGTGCCAGCAGCTTAGGGAGGGGGAGGGGTAATAACTATGGCTACACCTTC. Translation gives CASSLGRGRGNNYGYTF.

This clone was detected a few times. The V call is TRBV10-2, the J call TRBJ1-2; D possibly corresponds to TRBD1 (5 bases). CDR1 and CDR2 (germline): WSHSY, SAAADI. The V end was cut by 3 bases, the J end by 2 bases, with 16 bases between. The CDR3 is made up of 16 amino acids. CDR3 sequence reads: CASSDTEDGGNYGYTF. CDR3 nucleotides: TGCGCCAGCAGTGATACAGAGGACGGGGGAAACTATGGCTACACCTTC.

The chain combines TRBV11-3 with TRBJ2-1, with D perhaps matching TRBD2 (5 bases). V was pared by 3 bases and J by 0 bases, with 9 bases between. This CDR3 contains 15 residues. Germline V lookup: CDR1 SGHNT, CDR2 YENEEA. For the CDR3, the DNA is TGTGCCAGCAGCTTGGACGGGAACTCCTACAATGAGCAGTTCTTC. The encoded protein is CASSLDGNSYNEQFF.

The rearrangement joins TRBV7-2 to TRBJ1-4; possible D gene TRBD1, 5 bases. V lost 1 base, J lost 5 bases, and 11 bases lay in between. The CDR3 has 15 amino acids. Per the germline V gene, CDR1 is SGHTA and CDR2 is FQGNSA. The CDR3 DNA is TGTGCCAGCAGCTTAGTAGGGGCTCCGAATGAAAAACTGTTTTTT. It codes for CASSLVGAPNEKLFF.

This rearrangement joins TRBV7-2 to TRBJ1-2; 7 nucleotides agree with TRBD1. Germline V gene lookup returns CDR1 SGHTA and CDR2 FQGNSA. The CDR3 extends over 13 amino acids. The ends lost 5 bases at V and 5 bases at J; junction bases unmatched: 5. Here the CDR3 reads CASSPGTAYGYTF. The DNA of the CDR3 is TGTGCCAGCAGCCCCGGGACAGCGTATGGCTACACCTTC.

The chain recombines TRBV7-2 with TRBJ1-1; 7 nucleotides line up with TRBD1. The J segment lost 0 bases and the V segment lost 3 bases, leaving 4 bases of the junction unmatched. Germline lookup yields CDR1 SGHTA and CDR2 FQGNSA. This CDR3 is 15 amino acids long. The chain's CDR3 is CASSLVRGMNTEAFF. The CDR3 DNA reads as TGTGCCAGCAGCTTGGTCAGGGGGATGAACACTGAAGCTTTCTTT.

This rearrangement joins TRBV6-5 to TRBJ1-5; 10 nucleotides match TRBD1. The CDR3 totals 15 residues. V trimming: 8 bases; J trimming: 3 bases; junction bases outside the gene matches: 7. The germline CDR1 and CDR2 sequences are MNHEY and SVGAGI. The CDR3 nucleotides are TGTGCCAGCGGCCGGGACAGGGGCTACAATCAGCCCCAGCATTTT. It yields the protein CASGRDRGYNQPQHF.

The chain combines TRBV27 with TRBJ2-5; 9 bases match TRBD1. Germline loops: CDR1 MNHEY, CDR2 SMNVEV (reference sequence). V was clipped by 3 bases and J by 4 bases; unmatched bases: 6. This CDR3 is 15 amino acids long. CDR3 sequence (DNA): TGTGCCAGCAGTTTCGGGGACAGGGTTGGAGAGACCCAGTACTTC. This gives the protein CASSFGDRVGETQYF.

The table lists this clone with a count of one. This chain links TRBV25-1 with TRBJ1-2, with D possibly TRBD1 on 6 matching bases. The CDR3 length is 14 residues. Germline V gene sequence: CDR1 MGHDK, CDR2 SYGVNS. V lost 5 bases and J lost 0, with 10 bases in between. The CDR3 protein is CASSSTGPNYGYTF. CDR3 nucleotide sequence: TGTGCCAGCAGTTCTACAGGGCCTAACTATGGCTACACCTTC.

This chain connects TRBV7-3 to TRBJ2-3, with TRBD2 as a possible D gene (6 bases). The CDR3 loop spans 16 amino acids. Germline loops: CDR1 SGHTA, CDR2 FQGTGA. The V end lost 3 bases, the J end lost 5 bases, and 18 bases lay between the germline ends. The CDR3 is CASSFKRAVGLDTQYF. The CDR3, as DNA: TGTGCCAGCAGCTTTAAGCGGGCCGTTGGACTAGATACGCAGTATTTT.

This chain uses TRBV7-9 with TRBJ1-1; D unresolved. There are 11 residues in the CDR3. V lost 4 bases and J 7 bases, leaving 7 bases between the germline ends. Germline V gene data show CDR1 as SEHNR and CDR2 as FQNEAQ (reference sequence). CDR3 amino acids: CASSWAGEAFF. CDR3 nucleotides: TGTGCCAGCAGCTGGGCAGGTGAAGCTTTCTTT.

The DNA of the CDR3 is TGTGCCAGCAGCTTAGACAGGGGATTTAATTCACCCCTCCACTTT. It yields the protein CASSLDRGFNSPLHF. This chain uses TRBV5-4 with TRBJ1-6, with 8 bases that match TRBD1. Trimming at V came to 2 bases and at J to 6 bases, leaving 4 bases not matched to a gene. CDR1 and CDR2 (germline): SGHNT, YYREEE (reference sequence). This CDR3 contains 15 residues.

This chain joins TRBV5-1 and TRBJ2-1; TRBD2 matches at 9 bases. Germline CDR1 is SGHRS and CDR2 is YFSETQ. The V segment lost 3 bases and the J segment 3 bases; nucleotides outside the gene matches: 4. The CDR3 has 15 residues. DNA for the CDR3: TGCGCCAGCAGCTCGGGACTAGCTGACTACAATGAGCAGTTCTTC. Its translation: CASSSGLADYNEQFF.

As regards this clone: The identical CDR3 is also encoded by other nucleotide sequences in the sample. V and J are TRBV7-8 and TRBJ2-7; D possibly corresponds to TRBD1 (6 bases). The CDR3 is 12 residues long. The germline V gene has CDR1 SGHVS and CDR2 FQNEAQ. V lost 5 bases, J lost 4 bases, and 9 bases lay in between. The CDR3 spells CASSPTGYEQYF. For the CDR3, the DNA is TGTGCCAGCAGCCCGACAGGTTACGAGCAGTACTTC.

This clone was seen a few times. The chain uses TRBV16 and TRBJ2-7, with 9 nucleotides matching TRBD2. The V and J ends lost 0 bases and 0 bases, in that order; junction bases with no gene match: 9. The CDR3 has 18 residues. The germline gives CDR1 KGHSY, CDR2 FQNENV. CDR3 protein: CASSQSSSEREVSYEQYF. The CDR3 bases are TGTGCCAGCAGCCAATCCTCTTCGGAGCGGGAGGTCTCCTACGAGCAGTACTTC.

The chain couples TRBV19 to TRBJ2-1; a weak D match, TRBD2 (6 bases). V was clipped by 1 base and J by 2 bases, with 15 bases between them. Germline assignment: CDR1 LNHDA and CDR2 SQIVND (reference sequence). The CDR3 contains 17 residues. CDR3 amino acids: CASSIGRDSRPYNEQFF. CDR3 DNA: TGTGCCAGTAGTATAGGGCGGGACTCCCGCCCCTACAATGAGCAGTTCTTC. The variable domain in full, completed from reference TRBV19 and TRBJ2-1, reads DGGITQSPKYLFRKEGQNVTLSCEQNLNHDAMYWYRQDPGQGLRLIYYSQIVNDFQKGDIAEGYSVSREKKESFPLTVTSAQKNPTAFYLCASSIGRDSRPYNEQFFGPGTRLTVL.

The V gene is TRBV28, the J gene TRBJ1-1; TRBD1 matches at 7 bases. After removal of 4 bases from V and 4 bases from J, the junction contained 9 bases not matched to a gene. The CDR3 runs 15 residues. Germline values: CDR1 MDHEN, CDR2 SYDVKM. For the CDR3, the DNA is TGTGCCAGCAGTTCCCGAGGCAGGGGGGCCACTGAAGCTTTCTTT. This encodes CASSSRGRGATEAFF.

The CDR3 reads CASSLQKGVGEKLFF. CDR3 DNA: TGTGCCAGCAGTTTACAAAAGGGGGTGGGAGAAAAACTGTTTTTT. This chain uses TRBV27 with TRBJ1-4; D is perhaps TRBD1 (6 bases). The V and J ends lost 2 bases and 8 bases respectively, with 15 bases between them. This CDR3 region has 15 residues. CDR1 and CDR2 from the germline V gene are MNHEY and SMNVEV (reference sequence).

The table lists this clone with a count of one. J is TRBJ2-1 and V is TRBV9, with D tentatively TRBD1 (6 bases). Germline assignment: CDR1 SGDLS and CDR2 YYNGEE. This CDR3 comprises 15 residues. The V and J ends lost 10 bases and 8 bases respectively, with 25 bases between them. CDR3 coding DNA: TGTGCCCTCAACTCGGGGACAACCCCGAGGGATGAGCAGTTCTTC. Translated, it gives CALNSGTTPRDEQFF.